The 25 T cell receptor beta chains below were found in one sample sequenced in a study of T cell clonality in common variable immunodeficiency. Sequencing was performed with immunoSEQ multiplex PCR; in TCRdb, only in-frame clones are kept and a portion is missing. The sample counts some 52,000 clones, none seen once; the ten largest own approximately 3%. The sequencing sample was made of peripheral blood mononuclear cells. These receptors were collected from a person between 18 and 75 years old in good health.

With regard to this clone: The read stops 3 residues short of the end of the CDR3; the missing end is completed from the germline J gene. The genes are TRBV6-1 and TRBJ2-1; 11 bases line up with TRBD2. This CDR3 is built from 16 residues. The V and J ends lost 3 bases and 4 bases, in that order; junction bases with no gene match: 5. CDR1 is MNHNS and CDR2 is SASEGT in the germline V gene. CDR3 residues: CASSERGTSGYNEQFF. CDR3 bases read: TGTGCCAGCAGTGAGCGCGGGACTAGCGGATACAATGAG.

The table lists this clone with a few counts. The read is 3 residues too short to cover the CDR3 end, so that end is filled in from the germline J gene. V and J are TRBV11-1 and TRBJ2-1; 8 bases line up with TRBD2. Trimming took 0 bases from V and 6 from J; bases not matched to a gene: 4. The CDR3 runs 15 residues. Germline V CDR1 and CDR2: SGHAT, FQDESV (reference sequence). CDR3 in amino acids: CASSLASGITNEQFF. Incomplete CDR3 DNA: TGTGCCAGCAGCTTAGCTAGCGGGATAACCAATGAG.

This clone was counted at least ten times. Sequencing ends 3 residues short of the CDR3 end; the germline J gene provides the rest. The chain uses TRBV20-1 and TRBJ1-2, with TRBD1 as a possible D gene (6 bases). Looked up from germline, CDR1 is DFQATT and CDR2 is SNEGSKA (reference sequence). CDR3 length equals 12 residues. The sequenced CDR3 bases are TGCAGTGCTGTACAGGGCTTTCAGGGC. Translating it yields CSAVQGFQG. The complete CDR3 protein is CSAVQGFQGYTF.

This clone was observed at least ten times. Read sequence stops 3 residues before the CDR3 end, and the germline J gene provides the missing end. The chain employs TRBV19 and TRBJ2-4, with 14 bases identical to TRBD2. The CDR3 consists of 21 residues. The V segment lost 2 bases and the J segment 1 base; nucleotides outside the gene matches: 13. Germline assignment: CDR1 LNHDA and CDR2 SQIVND (reference sequence). CDR3 region: CASSISAKGLAGADAKNIQYF. CDR3 DNA, as far as it was read: TGTGCCAGTAGTATATCCGCAAAGGGACTAGCGGGAGCGGATGCCAAAAACATT. The full variable domain, in which reference TRBV19 and TRBJ2-4 provide the parts outside the CDR3, is DGGITQSPKYLFRKEGQNVTLSCEQNLNHDAMYWYRQDPGQGLRLIYYSQIVNDFQKGDIAEGYSVSREKKESFPLTVTSAQKNPTAFYLCASSISAKGLAGADAKNIQYFGAGTRLSVL.

This clone was counted many times. CDR3 residues: CSARGDRGGTEAFF. The CDR3 DNA, read in part, is TGCAGTGCTAGAGGGGACAGGGGAGGAACTGAA. This rearrangement joins TRBV20-1 to TRBJ1-1; 10 bases fit TRBD1. The CDR3 end is not reached by the read, which stops 3 residues before it; the germline J gene fills it in. J was trimmed by 5 bases and V by 1 base; bases with no gene match: 4. The CDR3 spans 14 residues. Germline V CDR1 and CDR2: DFQATT, SNEGSKA (reference sequence).

This clone was detected a few times. The CDR3 end lies 3 residues beyond the end of the read and is filled in from the germline J gene. The genes are TRBV7-9 and TRBJ2-3, with D unresolved. Germline CDR1 reads SEHNR; CDR2 reads FQNEAQ (reference sequence). V was clipped by 1 base and J by 2 bases, with 10 bases between them. The CDR3 is made up of 15 amino acids. CDR3 DNA (partial): TGTGCCAGCAGCTTAGGTCAGGTATACACAGATACG. Protein sequence: CASSLGQVYTDT. The full-length CDR3 reads as CASSLGQVYTDTQYF. Based on the CDR3 plus reference TRBV7-9 and TRBJ2-3, the full variable domain is DTGVSQNPRHKITKRGQNVTFRCDPISEHNRLYWYRQTLGQGPEFLTYFQNEAQLEKSRLLSDRFSAERPKGSFSTLEIQRTEQGDSAMYLCASSLGQVYTDTQYFGPGTRLTVL.

This clone appeared a few times. Read data end 3 residues before the CDR3 end; the end is taken from the germline J gene. The chain uses TRBV7-9 and TRBJ1-2, with D possibly being TRBD1 (5 bases). Germline CDR1 is SEHNR and CDR2 is FQNEAQ (reference sequence). CDR3 length: 15 amino acids. CDR3 sequence reads: CASIPGDPQGNDYTF. The CDR3 bases that were read are TGTGCCAGCATCCCGGGGGACCCTCAAGGCAATGAC.

This clone was detected many times. At one boundary the junction diverges from the germline segment, which might be a read error. The read stops 3 residues short of the end of the CDR3; the missing end is completed from the germline J gene. The chain employs TRBV29-1 and TRBJ2-1; possible D gene TRBD2, 6 bases. Germline CDR1 and CDR2: SQVTM and ANQGSEA. The CDR3 contains 13 residues. The CDR3 sequence is CTVSGRSYNEQFF. The part of the CDR3 DNA that was read is TGCACCGTTTCGGGGAGGTCCTACAATGAG.

The sample holds many counts of this clone. The CDR3 end is not reached by the read, which stops 3 residues before it; the germline J gene fills it in. V is TRBV20-1 and J is TRBJ2-7; D is tentatively TRBD1 or TRBD2 (5 bases each). This CDR3 contains 12 residues. The germline V and J ends were trimmed by 5 bases and 6 bases, with 14 bases remaining between them. The V gene's germline CDR1 is DFQATT and CDR2 SNEGSKA (reference sequence). The sequenced CDR3 bases are TGCAGTGCTGAGGGGAATGTCGGCGAG. Translating gives CSAEGNVGE. The whole CDR3 protein reads CSAEGNVGEQYF.

This clone showed up many times. The read terminates 3 residues ahead of where the CDR3 ends, so the germline J gene completes it. The chain combines TRBV7-2 with TRBJ2-1; 11 nucleotides line up with TRBD2. Trimming at V came to 6 bases and at J to 4 bases, leaving 5 bases not matched to a gene. The CDR3 runs 15 residues. Germline V gene sequence: CDR1 SGHTA, CDR2 FQGNSA. The CDR3 is CASRPGTSGYNEQFF. CDR3 bases read: TGTGCCAGCAGACCCGGGACTAGCGGATACAATGAG.

At least ten counts were recorded for this clone. The covered CDR3 bases are TGCAGCGTTGGCCCCACTTTGGACAGGGGGCGCGGC. This translates into CSVGPTLDRGRG. The whole CDR3 sequence is CSVGPTLDRGRGYTF. The chain carries TRBV29-1 and TRBJ1-2, with TRBD1 identical over 11 bases. The read is 3 residues too short to cover the CDR3 end, so that end is filled in from the germline J gene. Germline V CDR1 and CDR2: SQVTM, ANQGSEA. This CDR3 contains 15 residues.

This clone has ten or more counts. The read ends 3 residues shy of where the CDR3 ends; the end is completed using the germline J gene. V is TRBV2 and J is TRBJ2-6; TRBD2 aligns across 7 bases. Germline V lookup: CDR1 SNHLY, CDR2 FYNNEI. The J segment lost 2 bases and the V segment lost 0 bases, leaving 1 base of the junction unmatched. The CDR3 is made up of 16 amino acids. The CDR3 bases that were read are TGTGCCAGCAGTGAAGCGGGGGGGGCTGGGGCCAACGTC. This codes for CASSEAGGAGANV. The whole CDR3 protein reads CASSEAGGAGANVLTF.

Ten or more counts support this clone. CDR3 sequence: CASNLAGGVYNEQFF. CDR3 DNA, as far as it was read: TGTGCCAGTAATCTAGCGGGGGGGGTGTACAATGAG. V gene TRBV2 combines with J gene TRBJ2-1, with 12 bases lining up with TRBD2. The read falls 3 residues short of the CDR3 end, and the missing part is taken from the germline J gene. The length of the CDR3 is 15 residues. Germline V gives CDR1 SNHLY, CDR2 FYNNEI. Unmatched junction bases numbered 7, after V lost 9 bases and J lost 4 bases.

This clone was observed many times. This may stem from a read error, because a much larger clone lies one nucleotide away. Read coverage stops 3 residues before the CDR3 terminus; the germline J gene supplies the remainder. This chain uses TRBV9 with TRBJ1-4; D perhaps matches TRBD1 (5 bases). The CDR3 spans 21 residues. Germline V gives CDR1 SGDLS, CDR2 YYNGEE. The CDR3 loop is CASSVLAGCFLRVSGANVLFF. CDR3 DNA, as far as it was read: TGTGCCAGCAGCGTACTAGCGGGATGCTTTTTGAGGGTCTCTGGGGCCAACGTA.

Comment on this clone: The CDR3 goes on 3 residues after the read ends, and that part is filled in from the germline J gene. V and J are TRBV30 and TRBJ1-4, with TRBD1 identical over 10 bases. This CDR3 is built from 14 residues. Germline V CDR1 and CDR2: GTSNPN, SVGIG (reference sequence). The chain's CDR3 is CALTGTGAWSPLFF. The CDR3 bases that were read are TGTGCCTTAACCGGGACAGGGGCTTGGTCACCA.

This clone was seen repeatedly, ten times or more. The read stops 3 residues short of the end of the CDR3; the missing end is completed from the germline J gene. This chain uses TRBV7-9 with TRBJ1-3; D is unclear. The CDR3 is made up of 12 amino acids. Looked up from germline, CDR1 is SEHNR and CDR2 is FQNEAQ (reference sequence). Trimming stripped 4 bases from V and 4 bases from J, with 5 bases between. The CDR3 DNA, read in part, is TGTGCCAGCAGCTCCTTAGGAAACACC. Translated, it gives CASSSLGNT. The entire CDR3 sequence reads CASSSLGNTIYF.

Ten or more counts support this clone. Sequencing ends 3 residues short of the CDR3 end; the germline J gene provides the rest. The gene calls are TRBV20-1 and TRBJ2-5; weak D call: TRBD2 (6 bases). This CDR3 has 11 residues. Germline V CDR1 and CDR2: DFQATT, SNEGSKA (reference sequence). CDR3 sequence reads: CSGTLKETQYF. Partial CDR3 DNA: TGCAGCGGGACTCTTAAAGAGACC.

This clone was counted a few times. The read ends 3 residues early relative to the CDR3; the germline J gene fills the gap. V gene TRBV30 combines with J gene TRBJ1-4; D perhaps matches TRBD1 (5 bases). The CDR3 totals 18 residues. CDR1 GTSNPN and CDR2 SVGIG come from the germline V gene (reference sequence). The covered CDR3 bases are TGTGCCTGGAGTCGACGATTAGCGGGCTTATATGGGGCCAACGTA. Its protein is CAWSRRLAGLYGANV. The full CDR3 reads CAWSRRLAGLYGANVLFF.

This clone was detected ten times or more. The read terminates 3 residues before the CDR3 end, so the remaining end is supplied by the germline J gene. The chain couples TRBV11-2 to TRBJ2-7, with TRBD1 matching 8 bases. Germline V gives CDR1 SGHAT, CDR2 FQNNGV. V gave up 5 bases and J gave up 3 bases; unmatched junction bases: 6. CDR3 length: 14 amino acids. The CDR3 loop is CASSPDRAGYEQYF. The CDR3 bases that were read are TGTGCCAGCAGCCCGGACAGGGCGGGCTACGAG.

With respect to this clone: The read ends 3 residues early relative to the CDR3; the germline J gene fills the gap. The chain employs TRBV7-2 and TRBJ1-2, with 7 nucleotides matching TRBD1. Germline V lookup: CDR1 SGHTA, CDR2 FQGNSA. The CDR3 length is 13 residues. CDR3 loop: CASSLGPTGDYTF. The sequenced CDR3 bases are TGTGCCAGCAGCTTAGGACCTACAGGGGAC.

Ten or more counts support this clone. The read finishes 3 residues shy of the CDR3 end, and the germline J gene is used to complete it. This sequence joins TRBV29-1 and TRBJ1-5; D gene ambiguous. V was cut by 4 bases and J by 5 bases, with 9 bases left in between. Germline values: CDR1 SQVTM, CDR2 ANQGSEA. The CDR3 has 12 amino acids. CDR3 region: CSVATGDQPQHF. The sequenced part of the CDR3 DNA is TGCAGCGTTGCCACCGGGGATCAGCCC.

This clone was observed at least ten times. The read finishes 3 residues shy of the CDR3 end, and the germline J gene is used to complete it. The genes are TRBV13 and TRBJ2-1; D possibly corresponds to TRBD1 (5 bases). Germline CDR1 reads PRHDT; CDR2 reads FYEKMQ (reference sequence). The CDR3 has 15 residues. Between the trimmed V and J ends, which lost 2 bases and 2 bases, there was a span of 10 bases. The part of the CDR3 DNA that was read is TGTGCCAGCAGCTTATCAGGGTTCACCTACAATGAG. It encodes CASSLSGFTYNE. The full CDR3 protein reads CASSLSGFTYNEQFF.

At least ten counts were recorded for this clone. The CDR3 extends 3 residues past the end of the read, so its final part is completed from the germline J gene. This chain joins TRBV7-8 and TRBJ2-7; D remains ambiguous. The CDR3 is 12 amino acids. The germline V gene encodes CDR1 SGHVS and CDR2 FQNEAQ. V lost 7 bases and J 3 bases, leaving 10 bases between the germline ends. The sequenced CDR3 bases are TGTGCCAGCACCGACAAGGACTACGAG. Translated, it gives CASTDKDYE. The complete CDR3 reads CASTDKDYEQYF.

This clone came up many times. The read gets to within 3 residues of the CDR3 end, and the germline J gene fills in the rest. The V gene is TRBV5-4, the J gene TRBJ2-5; 9 bases are a match to TRBD2. Germline V gene data show CDR1 as SGHNT and CDR2 as YYREEE (reference sequence). There are 16 residues in the CDR3. The V and J ends lost 3 bases and 1 base, in that order; junction bases with no gene match: 7. The part of the CDR3 DNA that was read is TGTGCCAGCAGCTCGCGGGGGGGATCGGTCCAAGAGACC. It yields the protein CASSSRGGSVQET. The whole CDR3 sequence is CASSSRGGSVQETQYF.

The table lists this clone with many counts. The CDR3 end falls 3 residues outside the read, so it is completed with the germline J gene. The chain recombines TRBV10-3 with TRBJ2-4; tentatively, D is TRBD2 (5 bases). The V gene's germline CDR1 is ENHRY and CDR2 SYGVKD. The CDR3 consists of 12 residues. The CDR3 region is CAISESRRAQYF. CDR3 bases read: TGTGCCATCAGTGAGTCGAGGCGGGCT.